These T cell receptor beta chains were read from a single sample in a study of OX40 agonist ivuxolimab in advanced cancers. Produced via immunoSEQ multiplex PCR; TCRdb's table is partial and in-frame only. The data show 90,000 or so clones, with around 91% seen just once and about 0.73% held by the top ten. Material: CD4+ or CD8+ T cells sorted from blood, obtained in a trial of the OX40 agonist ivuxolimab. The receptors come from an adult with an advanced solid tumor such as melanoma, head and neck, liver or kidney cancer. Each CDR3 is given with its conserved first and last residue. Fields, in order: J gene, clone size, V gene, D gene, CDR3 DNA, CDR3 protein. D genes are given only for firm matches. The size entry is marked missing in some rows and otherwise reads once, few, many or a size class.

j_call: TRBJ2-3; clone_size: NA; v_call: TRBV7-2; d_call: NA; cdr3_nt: TGTGCCAGCAGCTTAGAAGCCGGGGCCCCCCCAGATACGCAGTATTTT; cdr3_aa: CASSLEAGAPPDTQYF
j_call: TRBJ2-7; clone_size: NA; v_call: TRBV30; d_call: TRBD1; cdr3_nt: TGTGCCTGGAGTGTCCCGGGACAGGGGTCCTACGAGCAGTACTTC; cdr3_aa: CAWSVPGQGSYEQYF
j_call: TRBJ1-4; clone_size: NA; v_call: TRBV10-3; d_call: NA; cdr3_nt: TGTGCCATCAGTGAGTCGGGCCAAAATGAAAAACTGTTTTTT; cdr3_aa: CAISESGQNEKLFF
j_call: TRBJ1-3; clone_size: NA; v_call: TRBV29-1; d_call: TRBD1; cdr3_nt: TGCAGCGTCTGCCGGGACAGGGCTGGAAACACCATATATTTT; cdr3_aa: CSVCRDRAGNTIYF
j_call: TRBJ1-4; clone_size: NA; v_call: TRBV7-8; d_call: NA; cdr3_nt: TGTGCCAGCAGCCACAACAGGCCCCGCAATGAAAAACTGTTTTTT; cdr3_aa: CASSHNRPRNEKLFF
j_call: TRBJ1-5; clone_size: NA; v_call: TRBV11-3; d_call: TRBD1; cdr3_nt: TGTGCCAGCAGCCAACTATCACAGGGGAGCAATCAGCCCCGGCATTTT; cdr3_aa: CASSQLSQGSNQPRHF
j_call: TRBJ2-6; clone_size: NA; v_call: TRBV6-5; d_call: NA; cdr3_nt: TGTGCCAGCAGTACCACGTACTCTGGGGCCAACGTCCTGACTTTC; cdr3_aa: CASSTTYSGANVLTF
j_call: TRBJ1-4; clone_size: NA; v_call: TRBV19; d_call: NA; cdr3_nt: TGTGCCAGTACCCGGGAGGCGGGGGCAAAACTGTTTTTT; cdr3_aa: CASTREAGAKLFF
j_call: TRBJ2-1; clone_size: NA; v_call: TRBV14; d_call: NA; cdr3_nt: TGTGCCAGCGCTGCGAGGGGCGGCGACAATGAGCAGTTCTTC; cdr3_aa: CASAARGGDNEQFF
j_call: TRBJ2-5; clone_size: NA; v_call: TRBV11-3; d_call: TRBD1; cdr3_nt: TGTGCCAGCAGCCCAGACAGGGTCGGAGAGACCCAGTACTTC; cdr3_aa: CASSPDRVGETQYF
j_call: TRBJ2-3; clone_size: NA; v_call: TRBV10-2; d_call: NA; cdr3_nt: TGCGCCAGCAGTGAGTCCCTCAGCAGCGGAGGGGAAGATACGCAGTATTTT; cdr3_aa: CASSESLSSGGEDTQYF
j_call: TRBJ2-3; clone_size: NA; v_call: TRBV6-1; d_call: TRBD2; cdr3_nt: TGTGCCAGCAGTGAAACGGGACTAGCGGGAGGTAGGACAGATACGCAGTATTTT; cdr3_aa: CASSETGLAGGRTDTQYF
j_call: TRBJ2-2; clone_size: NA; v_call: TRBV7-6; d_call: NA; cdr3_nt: TGTGCCAGCAGCTTAGTCTTAGGGACCGGGGAGCTGTTTTTT; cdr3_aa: CASSLVLGTGELFF
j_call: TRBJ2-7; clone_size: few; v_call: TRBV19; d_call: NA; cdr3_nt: TGTGCCAGTAGTTTCGGGACCGGGGAGCAGTACTTC; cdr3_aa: CASSFGTGEQYF
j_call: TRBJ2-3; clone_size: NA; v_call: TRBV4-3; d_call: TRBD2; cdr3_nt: TGCGCCAGCAGCCAAGAAAGGTGGGGCGGGAGTTACCCAGATACGCAGTATTTT; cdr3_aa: CASSQERWGGSYPDTQYF
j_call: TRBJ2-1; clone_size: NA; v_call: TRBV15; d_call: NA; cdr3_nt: TGTGCCACCAGCAGAGATCGATGGGAAGCGGAGCAGTTCTTC; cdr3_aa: CATSRDRWEAEQFF
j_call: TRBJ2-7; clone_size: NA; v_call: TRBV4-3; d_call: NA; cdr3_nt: TGCGCCAGCAGCCAAGACACCGACCGCTACGAGCAGTACTTC; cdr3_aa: CASSQDTDRYEQYF
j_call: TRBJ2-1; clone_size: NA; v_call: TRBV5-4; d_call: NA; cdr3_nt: TGTGCCAGCAGCCCCTGGCCACGGAACTCCTACAATGAGCAGTTCTTC; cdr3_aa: CASSPWPRNSYNEQFF
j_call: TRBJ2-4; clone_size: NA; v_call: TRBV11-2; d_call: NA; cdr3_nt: TGTGCCAGCAGCTTAGAGGGGGTAGGCGGAGGTAACATTCAGTACTTC; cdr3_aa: CASSLEGVGGGNIQYF
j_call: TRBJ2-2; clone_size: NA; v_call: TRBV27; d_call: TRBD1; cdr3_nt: TGTGCCAGCAGTTTATCACCGGGACAGGGGGGACGAGGGGACACCGGGGAGCTGTTTTTT; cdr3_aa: CASSLSPGQGGRGDTGELFF
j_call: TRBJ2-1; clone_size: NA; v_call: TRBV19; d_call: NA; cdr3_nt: TGTGCCAGTAGTATCCCACTAGGCTCGGATGAGCAGTTCTTC; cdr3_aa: CASSIPLGSDEQFF
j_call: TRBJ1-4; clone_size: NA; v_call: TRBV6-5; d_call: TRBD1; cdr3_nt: TGTGCCAGCAGTTACGGGGACAGGGGTGAAAAACTGTTTTTT; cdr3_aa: CASSYGDRGEKLFF
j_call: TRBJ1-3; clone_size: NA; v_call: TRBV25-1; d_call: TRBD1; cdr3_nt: TGTGCCAGCAGCGGGACAGGGAGAGGAAACACCATATATTTT; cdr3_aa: CASSGTGRGNTIYF
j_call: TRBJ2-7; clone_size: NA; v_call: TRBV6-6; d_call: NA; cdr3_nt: TGTGCCAGCAGTGGTAAGACAGGAGAGTACGAGCAGTACTTC; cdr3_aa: CASSGKTGEYEQYF
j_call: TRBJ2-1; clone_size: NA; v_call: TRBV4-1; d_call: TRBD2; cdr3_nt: TGCGCCAGCAGCCAACTGGGATTCCTGGGAGAACAGGCGGGAGGGCCGGGTAATGAGCAGTTCTTC; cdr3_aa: CASSQLGFLGEQAGGPGNEQFF
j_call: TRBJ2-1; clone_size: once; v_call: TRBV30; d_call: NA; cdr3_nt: TGTGCCTGGAGTGCCGTTCACAATGAGCAGTTCTTC; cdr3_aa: CAWSAVHNEQFF
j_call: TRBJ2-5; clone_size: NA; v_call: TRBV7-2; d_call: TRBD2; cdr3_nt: TGTGCCAGCAGCTTGGGGACTAGCGGGAGACAGACCCAGTACTTC; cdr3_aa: CASSLGTSGRQTQYF
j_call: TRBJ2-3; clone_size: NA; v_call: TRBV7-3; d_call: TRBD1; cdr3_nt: TGTGCCAGCAGCTCAACCGGGACAGGAGTAGATACGCAGTATTTT; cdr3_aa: CASSSTGTGVDTQYF
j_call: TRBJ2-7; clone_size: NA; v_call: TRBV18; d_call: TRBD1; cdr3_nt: TGTGCCAGCTCACCAAGGCCGGGACAGGAGGCCTACGAGCAGTACTTC; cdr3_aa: CASSPRPGQEAYEQYF
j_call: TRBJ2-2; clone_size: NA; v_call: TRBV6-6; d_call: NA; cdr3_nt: TGTGCCAGCAGCCAAGTCGGAGCGGCCAACACCGGGGAGCTGTTTTTT; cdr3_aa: CASSQVGAANTGELFF
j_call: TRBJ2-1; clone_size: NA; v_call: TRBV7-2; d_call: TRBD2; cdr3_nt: TGTGCCAGCAGCCCGACTAGCGGGAGGGGCCATGAGCAGTTCTTC; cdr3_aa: CASSPTSGRGHEQFF
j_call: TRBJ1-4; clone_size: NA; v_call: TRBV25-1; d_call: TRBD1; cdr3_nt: TGTGCCAGCAGTGGACAGGGTGCAACTAATGAAAAACTGTTTTTT; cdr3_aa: CASSGQGATNEKLFF
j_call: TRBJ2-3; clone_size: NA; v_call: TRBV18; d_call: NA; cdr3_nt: TGTGCCAGCTCACCAGGGGGGGCACAAGATACGCAGTATTTT; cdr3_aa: CASSPGGAQDTQYF
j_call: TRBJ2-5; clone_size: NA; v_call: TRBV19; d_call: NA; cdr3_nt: TGTGCCAGTAGTATCACAGGGATTCAAGAGACCCAGTACTTC; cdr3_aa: CASSITGIQETQYF
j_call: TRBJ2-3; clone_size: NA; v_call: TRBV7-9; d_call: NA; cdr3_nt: TGTGCCAGCAGCGTCGGACAGAGCACAGATACGCAGTATTTT; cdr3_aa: CASSVGQSTDTQYF
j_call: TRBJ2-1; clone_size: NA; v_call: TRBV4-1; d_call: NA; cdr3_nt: TGCGCCAGCAGCCAAGAATTGGTACACCCCGTTCGGTACAATGAGCAGTTCTTC; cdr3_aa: CASSQELVHPVRYNEQFF
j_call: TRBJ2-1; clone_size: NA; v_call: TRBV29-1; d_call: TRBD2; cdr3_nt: TGCAGCGTTTCCGGGACTAGCGCTTACAATGAGCAGTTCTTC; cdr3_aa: CSVSGTSAYNEQFF
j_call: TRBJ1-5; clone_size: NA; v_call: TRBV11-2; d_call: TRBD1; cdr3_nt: TGTGCCAGCAGCTTAGCAGGGGGAAGTCATCAGCCCCAGCATTTT; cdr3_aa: CASSLAGGSHQPQHF
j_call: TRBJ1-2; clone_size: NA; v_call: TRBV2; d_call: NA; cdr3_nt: TGTGCCAGCAGTGATTATAGACCGGGCCTCTATGGAAGCACCTTC; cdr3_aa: CASSDYRPGLYGSTF
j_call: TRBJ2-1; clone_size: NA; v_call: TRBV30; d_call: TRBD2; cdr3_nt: TGTGCCTCTGAGCGGGAGGGATACAATGAGCAGTTCTTC; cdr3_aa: CASEREGYNEQFF
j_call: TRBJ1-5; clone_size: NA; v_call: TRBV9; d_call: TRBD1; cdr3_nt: TGTGCCAGCAGCGTAGATGGACAGGATAATCAGCCCCAGCATTTT; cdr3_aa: CASSVDGQDNQPQHF
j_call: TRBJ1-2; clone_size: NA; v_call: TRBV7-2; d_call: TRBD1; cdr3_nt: TGTGCCAGCAGCTCCCCGGACAGGGGGGACTATGGCTACACCTTC; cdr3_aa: CASSSPDRGDYGYTF
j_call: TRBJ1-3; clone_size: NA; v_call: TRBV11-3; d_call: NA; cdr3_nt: TGTGCCAGCAGCCCGGGCGGTTACACAGTTTACCGAAACACCATATATTTT; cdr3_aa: CASSPGGYTVYRNTIYF
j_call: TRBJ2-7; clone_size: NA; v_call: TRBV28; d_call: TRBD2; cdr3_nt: TGTGCCAGCAGTTTGGTAGCGGGAGTGTTTAACGAGCAGTACTTC; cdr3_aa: CASSLVAGVFNEQYF
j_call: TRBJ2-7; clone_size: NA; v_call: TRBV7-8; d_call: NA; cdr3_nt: TGTGCCAGCAGCTTAGTGCGGTACGAGCAGTACTTC; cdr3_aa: CASSLVRYEQYF